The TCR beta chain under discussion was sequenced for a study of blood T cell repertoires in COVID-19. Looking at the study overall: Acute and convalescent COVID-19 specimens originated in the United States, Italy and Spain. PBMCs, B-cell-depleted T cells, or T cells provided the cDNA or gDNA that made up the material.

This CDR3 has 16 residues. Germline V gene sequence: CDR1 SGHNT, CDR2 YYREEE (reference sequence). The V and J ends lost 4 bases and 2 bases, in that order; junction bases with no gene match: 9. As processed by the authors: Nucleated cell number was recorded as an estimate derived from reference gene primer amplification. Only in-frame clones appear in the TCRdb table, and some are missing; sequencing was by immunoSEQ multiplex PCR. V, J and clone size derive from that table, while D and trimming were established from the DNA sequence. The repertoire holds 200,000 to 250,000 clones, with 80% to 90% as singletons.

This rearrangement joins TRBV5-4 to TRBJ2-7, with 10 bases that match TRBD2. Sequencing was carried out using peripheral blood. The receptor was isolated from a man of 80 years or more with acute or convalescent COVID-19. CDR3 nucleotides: TGTGCCAGCAGCCCCCCGAGGAGCGGGAGGGCCTACGAGCAGTACGTC. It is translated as CASSPPRSGRAYEQYV.